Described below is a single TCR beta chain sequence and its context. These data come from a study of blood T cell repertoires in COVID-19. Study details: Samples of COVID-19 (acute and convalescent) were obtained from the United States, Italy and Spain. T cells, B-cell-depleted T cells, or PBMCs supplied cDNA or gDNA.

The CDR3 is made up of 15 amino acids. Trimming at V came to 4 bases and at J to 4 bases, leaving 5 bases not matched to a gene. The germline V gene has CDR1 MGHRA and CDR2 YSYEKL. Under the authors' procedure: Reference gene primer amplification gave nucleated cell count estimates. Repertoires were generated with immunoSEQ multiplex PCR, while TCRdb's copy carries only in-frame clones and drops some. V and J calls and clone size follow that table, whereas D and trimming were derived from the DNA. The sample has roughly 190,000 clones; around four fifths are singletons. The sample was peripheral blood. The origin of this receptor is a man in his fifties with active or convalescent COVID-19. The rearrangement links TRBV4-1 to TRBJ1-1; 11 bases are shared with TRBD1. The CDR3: CASSPAGTGGTEAFF. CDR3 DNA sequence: TGCGCCAGCAGCCCGGCTGGGACAGGGGGCACTGAAGCTTTCTTT.